This T cell receptor beta chain is from a study of response to subunit inactivated influenza vaccine (dated by TCRdb to 2016 to 2019). For the study in its entirety: To follow how T cells responded to a trivalent subunit inactivated influenza vaccine, the researchers relied on deep quantitative profiling of the T cell receptor repertoire. On the study overall, not on this receptor specifically: The authors suggested that each seasonal influenza vaccination may recruit only a limited number of new T cells.

To prepare the library, RT-PCR was applied. TCRdb lists the instrument as Illumina HiSeq 2500. TCRdb handled the public reads itself, with Q25 trimming in fastp and clone calling in MiXCR, and kept productive beta chains. Identical CDR3 protein sequences are pooled into one entry, listed with their most common genes and DNA. Counted in this sample were approximately 520,000 distinct CDR3 sequences; approximately 15% of them appeared once. Less than 4% of the sample belongs to the ten largest clones. Note on this clonotype: It has no known antigen specificity. No quality values exist for individual bases; no much larger clone is one base distant.

Taken from the germline V gene (reference sequence), the CDR1 and CDR2 loops are MNHEY and SMNVEV. Spanning cysteine to phenylalanine, the CDR3 consists of 15 amino acids. Only CDR3 DNA remains: 45 bases, in frame from the first base. V gives up 7 bases and J gives up 5 bases, and the segment between their germline ends measures 21 bases. The sample was CD4+ T cells sorted from PBMCs, taken less than 25 months after vaccination. Recombination linked TRBV27 to TRBJ2-7; no D gene can be assigned with confidence. The sequence was obtained from a man between 50 and 70 years old who received an inactivated influenza vaccine. Donor details come from another sample of the same person, matched by shared clones. The CDR3 protein sequence reads: CASKSGRSAFHEQYF. The bases read TGTGCCAGCAAGTCCGGCAGGAGTGCTTTCCACGAGCAGTACTTC.